Only one count was recorded for the clone carrying this T cell receptor beta chain. This record belongs to a study of blood T cell repertoires in COVID-19. Study details: Spain, Italy and the United States supplied samples that represented acute and convalescent COVID-19.

Produced via immunoSEQ multiplex PCR; TCRdb's table is partial and in-frame only. The sample records more than 80,000 clones, roughly 79% being singletons. The sequence derives from a human donor in a cohort sampled during active COVID-19. The material sequenced was peripheral blood.

CDR3 sequence reads: CASSVSRFADTQYF. The CDR3, as DNA: TGTGCCAGCAGCGTTTCGCGGTTCGCAGATACGCAGTATTTT. This chain links TRBV5-4 with TRBJ2-3, with D unresolved. Germline CDR1 SGHNT, CDR2 YYREEE (reference sequence). The V and J ends lost 4 bases and 4 bases respectively, with 13 bases between them. The CDR3 totals 14 residues. Variable domain in full (rest from reference TRBV5-4 and TRBJ2-3): ETGVTQSPTHLIKTRGQQVTLRCSSQSGHNTVSWYQQALGQGPQFIFQYYREEENGRGNFPPRFSGLQFPNYSSELNVNALELDDSALYLCASSVSRFADTQYFGPGTRLTVL.